What follows are 30 T cell receptor beta chains derived from one specimen sequenced in a study of blood T cell repertoires in COVID-19 (dated by TCRdb to the early 2020s). The method behind the library was the immunoSEQ multiplex PCR assay. TCRdb retrieved this table from immuneACCESS and kept in-frame rearrangements only. Not all clones are present; in checked studies, unresolved V genes account for under half, and no reason is known for the remainder. The sample records 200,000 to 250,000 clones, 84% of which are singletons. Of the sample, roughly 7.6% is held by the ten largest clones. The sequencing input was peripheral blood. These TCRs come from a woman older than 75 with COVID-19, enrolled during active disease.

J is TRBJ2-1 and V is TRBV11-2; no definite D call. V lost 5 bases and J lost 5, with 16 bases in between. The CDR3 is 15 amino acids. Germline assignment: CDR1 SGHAT and CDR2 FQNNGV. In nucleotides, the CDR3 is TGTGCCAGCAGCCCCCTAACGGCGGAAAACAATGAGCAGTTCTTC. This sequence encodes CASSPLTAENNEQFF.

This chain joins TRBV19 and TRBJ2-1; 11 bases fit TRBD2. This CDR3 contains 15 residues. Trimming removed 1 base from V and 7 bases from J; junction bases left unmatched: 3. Germline V gene data show CDR1 as LNHDA and CDR2 as SQIVND (reference sequence). The CDR3 loop is CASSIVAGGPNEQFF. The CDR3 DNA is TGTGCCAGTAGTATAGTAGCGGGGGGGCCGAATGAGCAGTTCTTC. The variable domain in full, with the rest retrieved from reference TRBV19 and TRBJ2-1, is DGGITQSPKYLFRKEGQNVTLSCEQNLNHDAMYWYRQDPGQGLRLIYYSQIVNDFQKGDIAEGYSVSREKKESFPLTVTSAQKNPTAFYLCASSIVAGGPNEQFFGPGTRLTVL.

This clone appeared once. The CDR3 region is CAISESVLVGRGQPQHF. The DNA for the CDR3 is TGTGCCATCAGTGAGTCGGTCCTCGTGGGGCGCGGTCAGCCCCAGCATTTT. This chain uses TRBV10-3 with TRBJ1-5; possibly TRBD1 for D (5 bases). Trimming removed 0 bases from V and 6 bases from J, with 18 bases in between. Germline V CDR1 and CDR2: ENHRY, SYGVKD. This CDR3 has 17 amino acids.

J is TRBJ2-3 and V is TRBV5-1, with D perhaps matching TRBD1 (6 bases). Germline CDR1 SGHRS, CDR2 YFSETQ. The CDR3 length is 16 residues. Trimming shortened V by 1 base and J by 2 bases, and 14 bases separated the two germline ends. CDR3 bases: TGCGCCAGCAGCTTGCCATTGACAGGAACCACAGATACGCAGTATTTT. Translated, it gives CASSLPLTGTTDTQYF.

V and J are TRBV28 and TRBJ2-6; 11 nucleotides align to TRBD1. The CDR3 contains 17 residues. Germline V gene sequence: CDR1 MDHEN, CDR2 SYDVKM. V lost 3 bases to trimming and J lost 2 bases; unmatched junction nucleotides: 3. The CDR3 is CASSFAGQGAGANVLTF. DNA of the CDR3: TGTGCCAGCAGTTTCGCGGGACAGGGGGCTGGGGCCAACGTCCTGACTTTC.

DNA for the CDR3: TGTGCCAGTAGCAGGGGTAACTATGGCTACACCTTC. Encoded protein: CASSRGNYGYTF. This chain links TRBV19 with TRBJ1-2; D perhaps matches TRBD1 (6 bases). Trimming removed 6 bases from V and 1 base from J, with 6 bases in between. Germline V gene lookup returns CDR1 LNHDA and CDR2 SQIVND (reference sequence). The CDR3 length is 12 residues.

The genes are TRBV2 and TRBJ2-7; TRBD2 is a possible D gene (6 bases). This CDR3 region has 14 residues. V gave up 2 bases and J gave up 2 bases, with 10 bases separating them. The germline V gene encodes CDR1 SNHLY and CDR2 FYNNEI. CDR3 residues: CASSETGEPYEQYF. CDR3 nucleotide sequence: TGTGCCAGCAGTGAAACGGGAGAACCCTACGAGCAGTACTTC.

This chain links TRBV5-5 with TRBJ1-2, with D maybe TRBD1 (5 bases). The germline V gene encodes CDR1 SGHKS and CDR2 YYEKEE (reference sequence). Trimming pared 0 bases from V and 2 bases from J, leaving 11 bases between. The CDR3 contains 15 residues. This CDR3 reads CASSLGGAGNYGYTF. In DNA, the CDR3 is TGTGCCAGCAGCTTGGGTGGGGCGGGGAACTATGGCTACACCTTC.

With respect to this clone: Other DNA sequences in the sample encode the same CDR3. The genes are TRBV28 and TRBJ1-4, with D possibly matching TRBD1 (5 bases). This CDR3 has 15 amino acids. The germline V gene encodes CDR1 MDHEN and CDR2 SYDVKM. V gave up 5 bases and J gave up 0 bases, with 10 bases separating them. The CDR3 DNA sequence: TGTGCCAGCAGTCCCCGACAGACAACTAATGAAAAACTGTTTTTT. As protein: CASSPRQTTNEKLFF.

The J gene is TRBJ1-1, the V gene TRBV3-1 (or the pseudogene TRBV3-2); a possible D gene is TRBD1 (6 bases). CDR1 is LGHDT, CDR2 YNNKEL, per germline (reference sequence). The CDR3 extends over 12 amino acids. Trimming left V 6 bases short and J 5 bases short, with 10 bases between. The CDR3 loop is CASRSTGTEAFF. CDR3 in DNA: TGTGCCAGCAGATCAACAGGGACTGAAGCTTTCTTT.

The V gene is TRBV18, the J gene TRBJ1-5; no clear D gene. The V end lost 3 bases, the J end lost 7 bases, and 10 bases lay between the germline ends. Germline V gene data show CDR1 as KGHSH and CDR2 as LQKENI. This CDR3 region has 13 residues. CDR3 protein: CASSPGATQPQHF. The CDR3 region has the DNA TGTGCCAGCTCACCCGGAGCCACCCAGCCCCAGCATTTT.

The CDR3 DNA reads TGTGCCAGCACCTACAGCCAAGAGACCCAGTACTTC. It yields the protein CASTYSQETQYF. This chain uses TRBV3-1 (or the pseudogene TRBV3-2) with TRBJ2-5; D unclear. CDR1 is LGHDT and CDR2 is YNNKEL in the germline V gene (reference sequence). Deletions cut 7 bases from V and 1 base from J, with 7 bases between. The CDR3 consists of 12 residues.

This rearrangement joins TRBV5-8 to TRBJ1-3; 7 bases agree with TRBD1. V lost 3 bases, J lost 4 bases, and 19 bases stayed unmatched. The CDR3 runs 19 residues. The germline V gene encodes CDR1 SGHTS and CDR2 YDEGEE. CDR3 sequence: CASSSTRPRRGPAGNTIYF. The CDR3 DNA sequence: TGTGCCAGCAGCTCAACTCGACCTAGGAGGGGGCCGGCCGGAAACACCATATATTTT. The variable domain in full, with the rest retrieved from reference TRBV5-8 and TRBJ1-3, is EAGVTQSPTHLIKTRGQQATLRCSPISGHTSVYWYQQALGLGLQFLLWYDEGEERNRGNFPPRFSGRQFPNYSSELNVNALELEDSALYLCASSSTRPRRGPAGNTIYFGEGSWLTVV.

This chain connects TRBV5-1 to TRBJ2-5; D gene uncertain. V lost 1 base and J 1 base, leaving 5 bases between the germline ends. CDR1 is SGHRS, CDR2 YFSETQ, per germline. This CDR3 is 13 amino acids long. The CDR3 region is CASSLRFQETQYF. The CDR3 nucleotides read TGCGCCAGCAGCTTGCGGTTCCAAGAGACCCAGTACTTC.

This chain links TRBV4-2 with TRBJ1-1; D is unclear. V was shortened by 0 bases and J by 8 bases, with 4 bases between the two germline ends. Germline V gene sequence: CDR1 LGHNA, CDR2 YNFKEQ. This CDR3 contains 11 residues. The CDR3 DNA follows: TGTGCCAGCAGCCAAGAATTAGAAGCTTTCTTT. Protein sequence: CASSQELEAFF.

The chain combines TRBV4-2 with TRBJ2-6; D may be TRBD1 (5 bases). CDR3 length: 17 amino acids. Germline V gene sequence: CDR1 LGHNA, CDR2 YNFKEQ. V was clipped by 3 bases and J by 0 bases, with 12 bases between them. The CDR3 is CASSQEGQSSGANVLTF. The CDR3 bases are TGTGCCAGCAGCCAGGAAGGACAAAGCTCTGGGGCCAACGTCCTGACTTTC.

The rearrangement uses TRBV2 and TRBJ2-6, with D possibly TRBD2 on 5 matching bases. Trimming took 7 bases from V and 4 from J, leaving 17 bases between them. The CDR3 extends over 16 amino acids. Germline V gene sequence: CDR1 SNHLY, CDR2 FYNNEI. The CDR3 spells CASTMTAPGGANVLTF. The CDR3 DNA sequence: TGTGCCAGCACCATGACCGCCCCGGGGGGGGCCAACGTCCTGACTTTC.

The chain employs TRBV6-5 and TRBJ2-2; weak D call: TRBD1 (5 bases). From germline, CDR1 is MNHEY and CDR2 SVGAGI. Deletions cut 6 bases from V and 1 base from J, with 9 bases between. This CDR3 spans 14 amino acids. CDR3 sequence reads: CASRFDRNTGELFF. For the CDR3, the DNA is TGTGCCAGCAGGTTTGACAGGAACACCGGGGAGCTGTTTTTT.

This CDR3 reads CSASGDQPQHF. Here the CDR3 DNA reads TGCAGTGCTAGCGGTGATCAGCCCCAGCATTTT. The chain recombines TRBV20-1 with TRBJ1-5; unclear D gene. The CDR3 consists of 11 residues. Per germline, CDR1 DFQATT and CDR2 SNEGSKA (reference sequence). The germline V and J ends were trimmed by 3 bases and 5 bases, with 5 bases remaining between them.

This chain links TRBV4-2 with TRBJ2-7, with 7 positions matching TRBD1. Germline values: CDR1 LGHNA, CDR2 YNFKEQ. The CDR3 extends over 15 amino acids. The junction had 7 bases not matched to a gene; V was cut back by 3 bases and J by 2 bases. The CDR3 loop is CASSQGTATTYEQYF. As DNA, the CDR3 is TGTGCCAGCAGCCAGGGGACAGCGACCACCTACGAGCAGTACTTC.

The V call is TRBV10-3, the J call TRBJ1-1; D is possibly TRBD1 (5 bases). Germline V gene sequence: CDR1 ENHRY, CDR2 SYGVKD. CDR3 length equals 14 residues. Trimming shortened V by 6 bases and J by 1 base, and 12 bases separated the two germline ends. The CDR3 DNA follows: TGTGCCATCAGGGTGACAGCACAGAACACTGAAGCTTTCTTT. It specifies CAIRVTAQNTEAFF.

This clone was found once. V is TRBV5-1 and J is TRBJ2-3, with 9 bases that match TRBD1. CDR1 is SGHRS, CDR2 YFSETQ, per germline. J gave up 1 base and V 7 bases, and 4 bases lay outside the gene matches. The CDR3 has 14 residues. The CDR3 protein is CASVRDRGTDTQYF. In DNA, the CDR3 is TGCGCCAGCGTACGGGACAGGGGCACAGATACGCAGTATTTT.

This chain joins TRBV7-9 and TRBJ1-4, with 7 bases aligning to TRBD1. Looked up from germline, CDR1 is SEHNR and CDR2 is FQNEAQ (reference sequence). V was pared by 6 bases and J by 2 bases, with 6 bases of the junction left unmatched. This CDR3 spans 15 amino acids. CDR3 in amino acids: CASSFGQDTNEKLFF. In DNA form, the CDR3 reads TGTGCCAGCAGTTTCGGACAGGACACTAATGAAAAACTGTTTTTT.

This clone was detected only once. This rearrangement joins TRBV5-4 to TRBJ2-7, with TRBD2 matching over 12 bases. After removal of 4 bases from V and 1 base from J, the junction contained 6 bases not matched to a gene. CDR3 length: 16 amino acids. Looked up from germline, CDR1 is SGHNT and CDR2 is YYREEE (reference sequence). Here the CDR3 reads CASSPGGLAGSYEQYF. CDR3 DNA sequence: TGTGCCAGCAGCCCCGGCGGACTAGCGGGGTCCTACGAGCAGTACTTC.

This chain uses TRBV7-2 with TRBJ1-4; D is undetermined. This CDR3 is built from 16 residues. Looked up from germline, CDR1 is SGHTA and CDR2 is FQGNSA. Deletions cut 1 base from V and 10 bases from J, with 19 bases between. The CDR3 DNA follows: TGTGCCAGCAGCTTAGTGGAGGGTGGTAGGTCCGGAAAACTGTTTTTT. Amino acid sequence: CASSLVEGGRSGKLFF. The variable domain in full, with the rest retrieved from reference TRBV7-2 and TRBJ1-4, is GAGVSQSPSNKVTEKGKDVELRCDPISGHTALYWYRQSLGQGLEFLIYFQGNSAPDKSGLPSDRFSAERTGGSVSTLTIQRTQQEDSAVYLCASSLVEGGRSGKLFFGSGTQLSVL.

This sequence joins TRBV24-1 and TRBJ1-1, with a possible D match to TRBD1 (5 bases). Germline loops: CDR1 KGHDR, CDR2 SFDVKD. The CDR3 is 15 amino acids. V lost 0 bases and J lost 5, with 12 bases in between. CDR3 nucleotides: TGTGCCACCAGTGATTTGCCAGGGAGGAAAACTGAAGCTTTCTTT. Translation gives CATSDLPGRKTEAFF.

This clone is a singleton in its sample. The chain combines TRBV5-1 with TRBJ2-1; 8 bases map to TRBD2. The germline CDR1 and CDR2 sequences are SGHRS and YFSETQ. Trimming at V came to 0 bases and at J to 6 bases, leaving 5 bases not matched to a gene. The CDR3 spans 15 residues. CDR3 DNA: TGCGCCAGCAGCTTGGCCGGGAGGGTAGCCAATGAGCAGTTCTTC. Protein: CASSLAGRVANEQFF.

V and J are TRBV2 and TRBJ1-2, with D possibly matching TRBD1 (6 bases). CDR1 is SNHLY and CDR2 is FYNNEI in the germline V gene. This CDR3 is built from 15 residues. Trimming pared 11 bases from V and 1 base from J, leaving 20 bases between. The CDR3 region has the DNA TGTGCCCGACTTGGCCGGGACACAAGTAACTATGGCTACACCTTC. Amino acids: CARLGRDTSNYGYTF.

The chain has TRBV4-1 and TRBJ2-5; a weak D match, TRBD1 (6 bases). Germline V gives CDR1 MGHRA, CDR2 YSYEKL. Trimming cost V 4 bases and J 4 bases, with 25 bases left between them. The CDR3 covers 18 residues. DNA for the CDR3: TGCGCCAGCAGCCTGGGCAGCTCAGGGGCAAGCGGCGGAGAGACCCAGTACTTC. Its protein product is CASSLGSSGASGGETQYF.

For the CDR3, the DNA is TGTGCCAGCAGCTTGGAAGCGGCCAGTACAGATACGCAGTATTTT. It is translated as CASSLEAASTDTQYF. The rearrangement joins TRBV5-4 to TRBJ2-3, with D perhaps TRBD2 (5 bases). The CDR3 spans 15 residues. Trimming pared 0 bases from V and 3 bases from J, leaving 11 bases between. Per the germline V gene, CDR1 is SGHNT and CDR2 is YYREEE (reference sequence).